A selection of T cell receptor beta chains follows, all from one sample in a study of blood T cell repertoires in COVID-19. Profiled with immunoSEQ multiplex PCR; TCRdb holds only in-frame clones, not every one. This table has more than 70,000 clones, approximately 85% appearing once. The sequenced sample consisted of peripheral blood. The receptors here all came from a man in his sixties with acute or convalescent COVID-19. Each CDR3 is given with its conserved first and last residue. D genes are given only for firm matches. Clone size, where shown, is once, few, many, or a class for clones that have expanded.

J: TRBJ2-7; size: -; V: TRBV3-1/TRBV3-2; D: TRBD2; CDR3: CASSQDFSGRSHEQYF; DNA: TGTGCCAGCAGCCAAGATTTTAGCGGGAGGTCTCACGAGCAGTACTTC
J: TRBJ2-2; size: -; V: TRBV7-9; D: TRBD2; CDR3: CASSLGGTSGTGELFF; DNA: TGTGCCAGCAGCTTAGGAGGGACTAGCGGTACCGGGGAGCTGTTTTTT
J: TRBJ2-1; size: -; V: TRBV11-2; D: TRBD2; CDR3: CASSHGLAGYNEQFF; DNA: TGTGCCAGCAGCCACGGACTAGCGGGATACAATGAGCAGTTCTTC
J: TRBJ2-7; size: -; V: TRBV30; D: TRBD2; CDR3: CACKVRAGAYEQYF; DNA: TGTGCCTGCAAAGTTCGAGCGGGGGCCTACGAGCAGTACTTC
J: TRBJ2-3; size: -; V: TRBV4-2; D: -; CDR3: CASSQDAGATDTQYF; DNA: TGTGCCAGCAGCCAAGACGCGGGGGCCACAGATACGCAGTATTTT
J: TRBJ2-7; size: -; V: TRBV14; D: TRBD2; CDR3: CASSQSWSGGNYRSYEQYF; DNA: TGTGCCAGCAGCCAATCTTGGAGCGGGGGGAATTACCGGTCCTACGAGCAGTACTTC
J: TRBJ1-1; size: -; V: TRBV9; D: -; CDR3: CASSGTGWNTEAFF; DNA: TGTGCCAGCAGCGGAACAGGGTGGAACACTGAAGCTTTCTTT
J: TRBJ2-3; size: -; V: TRBV19; D: TRBD2; CDR3: CASSMIRAGGRSDTQYF; DNA: TGTGCCAGTAGTATGATACGAGCGGGAGGGCGGTCGGATACGCAGTATTTT
J: TRBJ1-3; size: few; V: TRBV7-2; D: -; CDR3: CASSSQGLGNTIYF; DNA: TGTGCCAGCAGCAGTCAGGGTTTAGGAAACACCATATATTTT
J: TRBJ1-2; size: once; V: TRBV7-8; D: -; CDR3: CASSSGLEWGYGYTF; DNA: TGTGCCAGCAGCTCGGGACTGGAGTGGGGCTATGGCTACACCTTC
J: TRBJ1-5; size: -; V: TRBV18; D: -; CDR3: CASSPRGSDTSYSNQPQHF; DNA: TGTGCCAGCTCACCTCGGGGTAGCGACACATCTTATAGCAATCAGCCCCAGCATTTT
J: TRBJ1-1; size: -; V: TRBV28; D: TRBD1; CDR3: CASRTQGQKNTEAFF; DNA: TGTGCCAGCAGGACCCAGGGACAGAAGAACACTGAAGCTTTCTTT
J: TRBJ2-1; size: -; V: TRBV30; D: TRBD2; CDR3: CAWSGGLAVNEQFF; DNA: TGTGCCTGGAGTGGAGGACTAGCAGTTAATGAGCAGTTCTTC
J: TRBJ1-6; size: -; V: TRBV11-2; D: TRBD1; CDR3: CASSWTGDLNSPLHF; DNA: TGTGCCAGCAGCTGGACAGGGGACCTTAATTCACCCCTCCACTTT
J: TRBJ2-7; size: -; V: TRBV10-1; D: -; CDR3: CASRAWLGAASSYEQYF; DNA: TGCGCCAGCAGGGCCTGGTTGGGGGCCGCCAGCTCCTACGAGCAGTACTTC
J: TRBJ2-7; size: -; V: TRBV19; D: TRBD2; CDR3: CASSVTSGSVYEQYF; DNA: TGTGCCAGTAGTGTGACTAGCGGGAGTGTGTACGAGCAGTACTTC
J: TRBJ1-1; size: -; V: TRBV6-2/TRBV6-3; D: TRBD1; CDR3: CASSRQGIGDTEAFF; DNA: TGTGCCAGCAGTCGACAGGGGATAGGGGACACTGAAGCTTTCTTT
J: TRBJ1-1; size: -; V: TRBV6-5; D: TRBD1; CDR3: CASMNQGVGTEAFF; DNA: TGTGCCAGCATGAATCAGGGGGTAGGAACTGAAGCTTTCTTT
J: TRBJ1-1; size: -; V: TRBV19; D: -; CDR3: CASSMQGFWTEAFF; DNA: TGTGCCAGTAGTATGCAGGGGTTTTGGACTGAAGCTTTCTTT
J: TRBJ2-4; size: -; V: TRBV14; D: -; CDR3: CASSQEPRGYIQYF; DNA: TGTGCCAGCAGCCAAGAGCCCAGGGGTTACATTCAGTACTTC
J: TRBJ2-3; size: once; V: TRBV6-5; D: -; CDR3: CASRRGLRGTDTQYF; DNA: TGTGCCAGCAGGCGCGGGTTGAGGGGCACAGATACGCAGTATTTT
J: TRBJ1-1; size: once; V: TRBV13; D: -; CDR3: CASSPPPTKPGTEAFF; DNA: TGTGCCAGCAGCCCTCCACCCACTAAACCGGGCACTGAAGCTTTCTTT
J: TRBJ2-7; size: -; V: TRBV9; D: -; CDR3: CASSVGEAVTYEQYF; DNA: TGTGCCAGCAGCGTAGGTGAGGCAGTTACGTACGAGCAGTACTTC
J: TRBJ2-7; size: -; V: TRBV27; D: TRBD1; CDR3: CASSGAGQGERNEQYF; DNA: TGTGCCAGCAGCGGGGCGGGACAGGGGGAGCGCAACGAGCAGTACTTC
J: TRBJ1-5; size: once; V: TRBV9; D: TRBD1; CDR3: CASSATGGWNQPQHF; DNA: TGTGCCAGCAGTGCGACAGGGGGCTGGAATCAGCCCCAGCATTTT
J: TRBJ2-7; size: -; V: TRBV1; D: -; CDR3: CTSSQDRLAVPNLEQYF; DNA: TGCACCAGCAGCCAAGATAGACTAGCGGTCCCTAATCTCGAGCAGTACTTC
J: TRBJ2-3; size: few; V: TRBV5-1; D: -; CDR3: CASSWPIEGATDTQYF; DNA: TGCGCCAGCAGCTGGCCCATTGAGGGAGCGACAGATACGCAGTATTTT
J: TRBJ2-7; size: -; V: TRBV11-2; D: -; CDR3: CASSLGSYGQYF; DNA: TGTGCCAGCAGCTTAGGAAGTTACGGGCAGTACTTC
J: TRBJ1-2; size: few; V: TRBV7-9; D: -; CDR3: CASSFAHSGVYGYTF; DNA: TGTGCCAGCAGCTTTGCGCACAGCGGGGTCTATGGCTACACCTTC
J: TRBJ1-1; size: -; V: TRBV11-2; D: -; CDR3: CASREQGNTEAFF; DNA: TGTGCCAGCAGGGAACAGGGGAACACTGAAGCTTTCTTT
J: TRBJ2-6; size: -; V: TRBV7-2; D: -; CDR3: CASSTDRDSGANVLTF; DNA: TGTGCCAGCAGCACAGACCGAGACTCTGGGGCCAACGTCCTGACTTTC
J: TRBJ2-5; size: -; V: TRBV5-1; D: -; CDR3: CASSLADKTGETQYF; DNA: TGCGCCAGCAGCTTGGCCGATAAGACAGGAGAGACCCAGTACTTC
J: TRBJ2-5; size: -; V: TRBV5-4; D: -; CDR3: CASSPGSMVEETQYF; DNA: TGTGCCAGCAGCCCCGGGAGTATGGTTGAAGAGACCCAGTACTTC
J: TRBJ2-1; size: -; V: TRBV4-1; D: TRBD2; CDR3: CASSRERAGALSYNEQFF; DNA: TGCGCCAGCAGCCGGGAAAGAGCGGGAGCTCTCTCCTACAATGAGCAGTTCTTC
J: TRBJ2-5; size: -; V: TRBV29-1; D: -; CDR3: CSVLRGSKETQYF; DNA: TGCAGCGTTCTCCGGGGGAGTAAAGAGACCCAGTACTTC
J: TRBJ2-1; size: -; V: TRBV7-2; D: TRBD2; CDR3: CASSRFTSGRWVYNEQFF; DNA: TGTGCCAGCAGCCGTTTTACTAGCGGGAGATGGGTTTACAATGAGCAGTTCTTC
J: TRBJ2-7; size: -; V: TRBV25-1; D: -; CDR3: CASSDPETTYEQYF; DNA: TGTGCCAGCAGTGATCCAGAAACGACCTACGAGCAGTACTTC
J: TRBJ1-6; size: -; V: TRBV7-3; D: TRBD1; CDR3: CASSTTGDYSPLHF; DNA: TGTGCCAGCAGCACCACAGGGGATTATTCACCCCTCCACTTT
J: TRBJ2-7; size: -; V: TRBV6-6; D: -; CDR3: CASSYSAGPSSEQYF; DNA: TGTGCCAGCAGTTACTCCGCGGGACCCTCGAGCGAGCAGTACTTC
J: TRBJ2-3; size: -; V: TRBV5-5; D: TRBD2; CDR3: CASSLAGLATYTDTQYF; DNA: TGTGCCAGCAGCTTGGCCGGACTAGCGACATACACAGATACGCAGTATTTT
J: TRBJ2-3; size: few; V: TRBV7-6; D: -; CDR3: CASSLGGTRLYF; DNA: TGTGCCAGCAGCTTAGGTGGGACACGGTTATATTTT
J: TRBJ2-7; size: -; V: TRBV6-1; D: -; CDR3: CASSEFRGRGEQYF; DNA: TGTGCCAGCAGTGAATTCAGGGGTCGAGGCGAGCAGTACTTC
J: TRBJ2-5; size: -; V: TRBV2; D: TRBD1; CDR3: CASSEPTGEVVETQYF; DNA: TGTGCCAGCAGTGAACCGACAGGGGAGGTAGTAGAGACCCAGTACTTC
J: TRBJ2-3; size: -; V: TRBV6-5; D: TRBD2; CDR3: CASRRGTSGGDTQYF; DNA: TGTGCCAGCAGGAGGGGGACTAGCGGAGGAGATACGCAGTATTTT
J: TRBJ1-3; size: few; V: TRBV10-3; D: TRBD1; CDR3: CATRDRGFGSGNTIYF; DNA: TGTGCCACCCGGGACAGGGGATTCGGCTCTGGAAACACCATATATTTT
J: TRBJ1-1; size: -; V: TRBV18; D: TRBD1; CDR3: CASSRDSKNTEAFF; DNA: TGTGCCAGCTCACGGGACAGCAAGAACACTGAAGCTTTCTTT
J: TRBJ2-2; size: -; V: TRBV12-2; D: -; CDR3: CASRPAPSGSGELFF; DNA: TGTGCAAGTCGCCCGGCGCCTAGTGGGTCCGGGGAGCTGTTTTTT
J: TRBJ2-3; size: -; V: TRBV5-1; D: TRBD1; CDR3: CASSLPRQGSTDTQYF; DNA: TGCGCCAGCAGCTTGCCGCGACAGGGAAGTACAGATACGCAGTATTTT
J: TRBJ1-2; size: -; V: TRBV12-3/TRBV12-4; D: TRBD1; CDR3: CASSPGQLYGYTF; DNA: TGTGCCAGCAGTCCGGGACAGCTCTATGGCTACACCTTC
J: TRBJ2-1; size: -; V: TRBV29-1; D: TRBD1; CDR3: CSVRDSEQFF; DNA: TGCAGCGTGAGGGACAGTGAGCAGTTCTTC
J: TRBJ2-5; size: -; V: TRBV6-1; D: -; CDR3: CASSEPTEETQYF; DNA: TGTGCCAGCAGTGAACCGACAGAAGAGACCCAGTACTTC
J: TRBJ2-1; size: once; V: TRBV6-2/TRBV6-3; D: -; CDR3: CASSFSTRKSSYNEQFF; DNA: TGTGCCAGCAGTTTTTCGACTCGGAAGAGCTCCTACAATGAGCAGTTCTTC